The rows below give T cell receptor beta chains drawn from one sample of a study of response to subunit inactivated influenza vaccine. Using its own MiXCR run on the RT-PCR reads, TCRdb lists one record per CDR3 protein. The sample shows about 520,000 distinct CDR3 sequences, around 25% of them seen only once. Sequenced here: CD4+ T cells sorted from PBMCs, sampled 5 days after vaccination. The receptors originated from a man aged 50 or older who received an inactivated influenza vaccine. Both conserved end residues are part of each CDR3. The order of the fields is V gene, D gene, J gene, clone size, CDR3 DNA, CDR3 protein. D genes are given only for firm matches. Clone size is shown for a subset of rows, as once, few, many or a class of expanded clone.

V gene: TRBV6-4; D gene: TRBD2; J gene: TRBJ2-1; clone size: many; CDR3 DNA: TGTGCCAGCAGCCCGCGGTGGGGACTAGCGCCGCTTAGCTCCTACAATGAGCAGTTCTTC; CDR3 protein: CASSPRWGLAPLSSYNEQFF
V gene: TRBV29-1; D gene: .; J gene: TRBJ1-4; clone size: .; CDR3 DNA: TGCAGCGCCTTGGCGGGGCAGGGAGAAAAACTGTTTTTT; CDR3 protein: CSALAGQGEKLFF
V gene: TRBV7-2; D gene: TRBD2; J gene: TRBJ2-3; clone size: few; CDR3 DNA: TGTGCCAGCAGCTTTCTAGCGGGTTTGCGCACAGATACGCAGTATTTT; CDR3 protein: CASSFLAGLRTDTQYF
V gene: TRBV30; D gene: .; J gene: TRBJ1-1; clone size: few; CDR3 DNA: TGTGCCTGGAGGGCCCAGTTGAACACTGAAGCTTTCTTT; CDR3 protein: CAWRAQLNTEAFF
V gene: TRBV18; D gene: TRBD1; J gene: TRBJ2-2; clone size: .; CDR3 DNA: TGTGCCAGCTCAGACGGGACAGGGAACACCGGGGAGCTGTTTTTT; CDR3 protein: CASSDGTGNTGELFF
V gene: TRBV10-3; D gene: TRBD2; J gene: TRBJ2-5; clone size: .; CDR3 DNA: TGTGCCATCAGTGAGTCGTTGCGGGGGATAGCGGAGACCCAGTACTTC; CDR3 protein: CAISESLRGIAETQYF
V gene: TRBV6-2/TRBV6-3; D gene: .; J gene: TRBJ2-7; clone size: .; CDR3 DNA: TGTGCCAGCAATCTACGGGGACTCTCGGAAGAGCAGTACTTC; CDR3 protein: CASNLRGLSEEQYF
V gene: TRBV6-1; D gene: TRBD2; J gene: TRBJ2-2; clone size: few; CDR3 DNA: TGTGCCAGTGAGGGACTACCACCTGAACGCACCGGGGAGCTGTTTTTT; CDR3 protein: CASEGLPPERTGELFF
V gene: TRBV5-1; D gene: TRBD1; J gene: TRBJ2-5; clone size: few; CDR3 DNA: TGCGCCAGCAGCAAAGGGACAGCCCAAGAGACCCAGTACTTC; CDR3 protein: CASSKGTAQETQYF
V gene: TRBV20-1; D gene: TRBD2; J gene: TRBJ2-5; clone size: .; CDR3 DNA: TGCAGTGCTCTGACTAGCGGGAGAGAAGAGACCCAGTACTTC; CDR3 protein: CSALTSGREETQYF
V gene: TRBV7-8; D gene: TRBD2; J gene: TRBJ2-5; clone size: few; CDR3 DNA: TGTGCCAGCAGCTTCCCTAGCGGGATTCAAGAGACCCAGTACTTC; CDR3 protein: CASSFPSGIQETQYF
V gene: TRBV4-2; D gene: TRBD2; J gene: TRBJ2-7; clone size: .; CDR3 DNA: TGTGCCAGCAGCCAAGATCGGGGGGGAGGTGGGCATTACGAGCAGTACTTC; CDR3 protein: CASSQDRGGGGHYEQYF
V gene: TRBV24-1; D gene: TRBD2; J gene: TRBJ2-1; clone size: many; CDR3 DNA: TGTGCCACCAGTGATTCCAAAAAGCGGGAGAGTCTCAATGAGCAGTTCTTC; CDR3 protein: CATSDSKKRESLNEQFF
V gene: TRBV4-2; D gene: TRBD2; J gene: TRBJ2-3; clone size: few; CDR3 DNA: TGTGCCAGCAGCCCCGGGACTAGCGGGGGCATTAACACAGATACGCAGTATTTT; CDR3 protein: CASSPGTSGGINTDTQYF
V gene: TRBV2; D gene: .; J gene: TRBJ2-3; clone size: few; CDR3 DNA: TGTGCCAGCAGCCCTCATCCCTGGGGGCAGGCAGATACGCAGTATTTT; CDR3 protein: CASSPHPWGQADTQYF
V gene: TRBV12-3/TRBV12-4; D gene: .; J gene: TRBJ2-5; clone size: .; CDR3 DNA: TGTGCCAGCAGTTTTGGAATGCAAGAGACCCAGTACTTC; CDR3 protein: CASSFGMQETQYF
V gene: TRBV29-1; D gene: TRBD1; J gene: TRBJ2-2; clone size: few; CDR3 DNA: TGCAGTGCGGACAGGGGAGGCGGGGAGCTGTTTTTT; CDR3 protein: CSADRGGGELFF
V gene: TRBV28; D gene: TRBD1; J gene: TRBJ2-7; clone size: .; CDR3 DNA: TGTGCCAGCCAGCGGACAGGGTACTACGAGCAGTACTTC; CDR3 protein: CASQRTGYYEQYF
V gene: TRBV15; D gene: .; J gene: TRBJ1-2; clone size: few; CDR3 DNA: TGTGCCACCAGCAGAGATTCGGCAGGGAACTATGGCTACACCTTC; CDR3 protein: CATSRDSAGNYGYTF
V gene: TRBV5-1; D gene: .; J gene: TRBJ1-2; clone size: few; CDR3 DNA: TGCGCCAGCAGCTCGCCGGACAGACAGGCCTACACCTTC; CDR3 protein: CASSSPDRQAYTF
V gene: TRBV6-5; D gene: TRBD1; J gene: TRBJ1-6; clone size: .; CDR3 DNA: TGTGCCAGCAGTTACTCGTTCACAGGGGGCGGTAATTCACCCCTCCACTTT; CDR3 protein: CASSYSFTGGGNSPLHF
V gene: TRBV7-6; D gene: .; J gene: TRBJ2-4; clone size: .; CDR3 DNA: TGTGCCAGCCCTTTATTGCGGGATCTAGCCAAAAACATTCAGTACTTC; CDR3 protein: CASPLLRDLAKNIQYF
V gene: TRBV4-1; D gene: .; J gene: TRBJ1-1; clone size: few; CDR3 DNA: TGCGCCAGCAGCCAAGAAGGGAACTTGAACACTGAAGCTTTCTTT; CDR3 protein: CASSQEGNLNTEAFF
V gene: TRBV24-1; D gene: TRBD1; J gene: TRBJ2-1; clone size: once; CDR3 DNA: TGTGCCACCAGTGACATCGGACAGGGGGCAGGGCAGTTCTTC; CDR3 protein: CATSDIGQGAGQFF
V gene: TRBV27; D gene: .; J gene: TRBJ1-2; clone size: few; CDR3 DNA: TGTGCCAGCAGTTCACGGACAACATCTTATGGCTACACCTTC; CDR3 protein: CASSSRTTSYGYTF
V gene: TRBV7-2; D gene: .; J gene: TRBJ2-7; clone size: .; CDR3 DNA: TGTGCCAGCAGCTTGGCTGGAGGGGTGTACTTC; CDR3 protein: CASSLAGGVYF
V gene: TRBV24-1; D gene: .; J gene: TRBJ2-1; clone size: .; CDR3 DNA: TGTGCCACCAGTGATTTCGAGCGGAGCCACCAGTTCTTC; CDR3 protein: CATSDFERSHQFF
V gene: TRBV15; D gene: TRBD1; J gene: TRBJ2-2; clone size: few; CDR3 DNA: TGTGCCACCAGCAGAGATTCTGCAGGGGGCATGGGCACCGGGGAGCTGTTTTTT; CDR3 protein: CATSRDSAGGMGTGELFF
V gene: TRBV20-1; D gene: TRBD1; J gene: TRBJ1-5; clone size: .; CDR3 DNA: TGCAGTGCTAGAACGACAGGGAGGGAGCCCCAGCATTTT; CDR3 protein: CSARTTGREPQHF
V gene: TRBV10-3; D gene: TRBD2; J gene: TRBJ2-7; clone size: .; CDR3 DNA: TGTGCCACCGGGGGGGGCAGTTCATCCTTCGACGAGCAGTACTTC; CDR3 protein: CATGGGSSSFDEQYF
V gene: TRBV2; D gene: .; J gene: TRBJ2-2; clone size: .; CDR3 DNA: TGTGCCAGCAGTGGGAAGAACAGAAACACCGGGGAGCTGTTTTTT; CDR3 protein: CASSGKNRNTGELFF
V gene: TRBV20-1; D gene: .; J gene: TRBJ2-3; clone size: .; CDR3 DNA: TGCAGTGCCGAAGGACTACCCATAAGCACAGATACGCAGTATTTT; CDR3 protein: CSAEGLPISTDTQYF
V gene: TRBV6-1; D gene: TRBD1; J gene: TRBJ2-1; clone size: few; CDR3 DNA: TGTGCCAGCACCCGCCCGGGACAGGGGGCCTTAGTACTCTACAATGAGCAGTTCTTC; CDR3 protein: CASTRPGQGALVLYNEQFF
V gene: TRBV29-1; D gene: .; J gene: TRBJ2-3; clone size: .; CDR3 DNA: TGCAGCGTATACCCCAAAAGGAATATGGGCACAGATACGCAGTATTTT; CDR3 protein: CSVYPKRNMGTDTQYF
V gene: TRBV18; D gene: .; J gene: TRBJ2-5; clone size: .; CDR3 DNA: TGTGCCAGCTCACCGTGGGGTAGCTTCAGTGAGACCCAGTACTTC; CDR3 protein: CASSPWGSFSETQYF
V gene: TRBV4-2; D gene: .; J gene: TRBJ2-7; clone size: .; CDR3 DNA: TGTGCCAGCAGCCAAGGTAGGGGGGGGCCCTACGAGCAGTACTTC; CDR3 protein: CASSQGRGGPYEQYF
V gene: TRBV5-1; D gene: .; J gene: TRBJ2-3; clone size: few; CDR3 DNA: TGCGCCAGCAGTCCGGGGGCGGAAAGCACAGATACGCAGTATTTT; CDR3 protein: CASSPGAESTDTQYF
V gene: TRBV11-2; D gene: .; J gene: TRBJ2-3; clone size: few; CDR3 DNA: TGTGCCAGCAGCTCGCACCCTCTGGAGGGGAGGCAGTATTTT; CDR3 protein: CASSSHPLEGRQYF
V gene: TRBV3-1; D gene: TRBD1; J gene: TRBJ2-1; clone size: .; CDR3 DNA: TGTGCCAGCAGCCCCCAGACAGGGGGCCCCTACAATGAGCAGTTCTTC; CDR3 protein: CASSPQTGGPYNEQFF
V gene: TRBV18; D gene: .; J gene: TRBJ2-5; clone size: .; CDR3 DNA: TGTGCCAGCTCACCAACGCGGGGTCCCCAAGAGACCCAGTACTTC; CDR3 protein: CASSPTRGPQETQYF
V gene: TRBV4-1; D gene: TRBD1; J gene: TRBJ1-5; clone size: .; CDR3 DNA: TGCGCCAGCAGCCAAGACGCGGGACAGTTCAATCAGCCCCAGCATTTT; CDR3 protein: CASSQDAGQFNQPQHF
V gene: TRBV18; D gene: TRBD1; J gene: TRBJ1-5; clone size: .; CDR3 DNA: TGTGCCAGCTCAGAACTTTGGACAGGGCGTCAGCCCCAGCATTTT; CDR3 protein: CASSELWTGRQPQHF
V gene: TRBV7-9; D gene: .; J gene: TRBJ1-3; clone size: few; CDR3 DNA: TGTGCCAGCAGCATCAGACGCTCTGGAAACACCATATATTTT; CDR3 protein: CASSIRRSGNTIYF
V gene: TRBV15; D gene: TRBD1; J gene: TRBJ2-7; clone size: few; CDR3 DNA: TGTGCCACCGGGGTAGAGACAGGGGGCAACTACGAGCAGTACTTC; CDR3 protein: CATGVETGGNYEQYF
V gene: TRBV6-2/TRBV6-3; D gene: TRBD2; J gene: TRBJ2-1; clone size: .; CDR3 DNA: TGTGCCAGCGGGGACTACCCCAATGAGCAGTTCTTC; CDR3 protein: CASGDYPNEQFF
V gene: TRBV28; D gene: .; J gene: TRBJ1-6; clone size: few; CDR3 DNA: TGTGCCAGCAGTCCCATGACGGAGGGGTGGTCACCCCTCCACTTT; CDR3 protein: CASSPMTEGWSPLHF
V gene: TRBV5-1; D gene: TRBD1; J gene: TRBJ2-1; clone size: many; CDR3 DNA: TGCGCCAGCAGCGGACAGGGGACGAATGAGCAGTTCTTC; CDR3 protein: CASSGQGTNEQFF
V gene: TRBV20-1; D gene: .; J gene: TRBJ2-7; clone size: few; CDR3 DNA: TGCAGTGCCGAACCAATAGGACAGAAAATTTACGAGCAGTACTTC; CDR3 protein: CSAEPIGQKIYEQYF
V gene: TRBV20-1; D gene: .; J gene: TRBJ2-3; clone size: .; CDR3 DNA: TGCAGTGCTAGAGATAGTCTGAGGGGGGTAGGAGATACGCAGTATTTT; CDR3 protein: CSARDSLRGVGDTQYF
V gene: TRBV6-1; D gene: .; J gene: TRBJ2-2; clone size: few; CDR3 DNA: TGTGCCAGCAGTGGACTGAGGGCGAACACCGGGGAGCTGTTTTTT; CDR3 protein: CASSGLRANTGELFF
V gene: TRBV29-1; D gene: TRBD2; J gene: TRBJ2-3; clone size: few; CDR3 DNA: TGCAGCGTGGGACTAGCGGGAACAGATACGCAGTATTTT; CDR3 protein: CSVGLAGTDTQYF